This T cell receptor (beta chain) was captured by sequencing in a study of blood T cells in healthy people across ages. With respect to this clonotype: Its specificity is unknown.

General observations from the study: Significant beta diversity loss was already apparent by age approximately 38, declining roughly linearly.

Combining a sample-barcoded 5' primer with a J-beta primer mix, a second PCR ran for 7 to 11 cycles. A single record per CDR3 protein comes from TCRdb applying MiXCR to the 5' RACE reads. The repertoire holds 1.2 million to 1.5 million distinct CDR3 sequences, with around 42% as singletons. CDR1 is LNHNV, CDR2 YYDKDF, per germline (reference sequence). The CDR3 is 15 amino acids. Trimming took 2 bases from V and 11 from J, leaving 21 bases between them. Sequencing input: blood. The chain uses TRBV15 and TRBJ2-5; D is perhaps TRBD2 (6 bases). The source is a woman aged 18 to 35 in good health. Written as DNA, the CDR3 is TGTGCCACCAGCAGATTCGGGAGTTTCGGAAATGAGCAGTACTTC. Translation: CATSRFGSFGNEQYF.